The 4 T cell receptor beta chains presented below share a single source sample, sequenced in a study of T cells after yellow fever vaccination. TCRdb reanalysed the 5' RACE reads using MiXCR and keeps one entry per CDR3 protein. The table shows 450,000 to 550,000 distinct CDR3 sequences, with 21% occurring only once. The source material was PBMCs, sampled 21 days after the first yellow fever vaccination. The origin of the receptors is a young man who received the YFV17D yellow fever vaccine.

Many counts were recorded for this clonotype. The CDR3 here is CASSLSSAGVNTQYF. The CDR3, as DNA: TGTGCCAGCAGCTTATCCTCAGCGGGGGTGAATACGCAGTATTTT. This chain joins TRBV7-2 and TRBJ2-3; 8 bases agree with TRBD2. The CDR3 contains 15 residues. Per the germline V gene, CDR1 is SGHTA and CDR2 is FQGNSA. Losses at the gene ends were 2 bases for V and 7 bases for J; bases not matched to a gene: 8.

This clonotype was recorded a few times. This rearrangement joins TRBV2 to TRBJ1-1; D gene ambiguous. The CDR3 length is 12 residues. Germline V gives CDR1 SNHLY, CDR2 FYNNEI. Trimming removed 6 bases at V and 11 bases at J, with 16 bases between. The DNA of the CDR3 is TGTGCCAGCAGCGGACCCGTCCGGGTGGCTTTCTTT. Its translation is CASSGPVRVAFF.

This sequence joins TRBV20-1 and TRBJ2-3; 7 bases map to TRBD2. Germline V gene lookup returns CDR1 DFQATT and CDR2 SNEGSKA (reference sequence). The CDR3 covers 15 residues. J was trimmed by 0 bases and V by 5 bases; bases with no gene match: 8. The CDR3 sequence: CSARSLAASTDTQYF. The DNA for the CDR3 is TGCAGTGCTCGGAGCCTAGCGGCTAGCACAGATACGCAGTATTTT.

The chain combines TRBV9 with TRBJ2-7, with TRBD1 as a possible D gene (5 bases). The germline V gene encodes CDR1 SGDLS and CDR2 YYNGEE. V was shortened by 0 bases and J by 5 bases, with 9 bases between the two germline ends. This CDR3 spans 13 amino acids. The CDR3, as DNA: TGTGCCAGCAGCGTAGGGGGCTTCAACGAGCAGTACTTC. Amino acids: CASSVGGFNEQYF.